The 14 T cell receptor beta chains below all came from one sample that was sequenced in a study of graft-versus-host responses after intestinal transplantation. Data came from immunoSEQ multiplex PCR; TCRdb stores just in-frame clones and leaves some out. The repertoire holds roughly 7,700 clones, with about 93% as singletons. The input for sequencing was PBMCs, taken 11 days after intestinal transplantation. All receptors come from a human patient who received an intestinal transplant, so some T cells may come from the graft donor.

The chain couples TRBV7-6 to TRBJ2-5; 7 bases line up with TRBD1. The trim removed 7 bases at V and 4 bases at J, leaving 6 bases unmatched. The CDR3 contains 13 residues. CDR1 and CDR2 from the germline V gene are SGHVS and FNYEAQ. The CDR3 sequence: CASTPRDRETQYF. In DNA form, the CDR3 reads TGTGCCAGCACCCCCCGGGACAGAGAGACCCAGTACTTC.

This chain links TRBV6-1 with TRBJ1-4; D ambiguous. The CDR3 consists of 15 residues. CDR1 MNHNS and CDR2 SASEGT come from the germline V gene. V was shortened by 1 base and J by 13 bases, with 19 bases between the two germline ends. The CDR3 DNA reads TGTGCCAGCAGTGAAGGAAAGGTGGAGGCTGAGGGACTGTTTTTT. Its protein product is CASSEGKVEAEGLFF.

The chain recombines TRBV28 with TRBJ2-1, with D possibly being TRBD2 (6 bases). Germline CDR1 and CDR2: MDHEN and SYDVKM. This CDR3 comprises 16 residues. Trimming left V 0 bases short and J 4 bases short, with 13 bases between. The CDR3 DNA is TGTGCCAGCAGTTTATGGTGGCTAGCGACTTACAATGAGCAGTTCTTC. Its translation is CASSLWWLATYNEQFF.

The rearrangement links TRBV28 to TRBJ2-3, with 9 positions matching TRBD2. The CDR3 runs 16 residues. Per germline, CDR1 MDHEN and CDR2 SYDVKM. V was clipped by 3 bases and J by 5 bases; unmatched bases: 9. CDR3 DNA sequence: TGTGCCAGCAGTTTTTGGCGGGAGGGCCTTGGAGATACGCAGTATTTT. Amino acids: CASSFWREGLGDTQYF.

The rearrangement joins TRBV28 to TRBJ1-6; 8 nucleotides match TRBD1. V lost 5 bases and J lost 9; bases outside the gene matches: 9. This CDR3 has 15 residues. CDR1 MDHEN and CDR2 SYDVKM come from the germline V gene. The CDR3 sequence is CASSPRTGYGSPLHF. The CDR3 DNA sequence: TGTGCCAGCAGTCCCAGGACAGGGTATGGTTCACCCCTCCACTTT.

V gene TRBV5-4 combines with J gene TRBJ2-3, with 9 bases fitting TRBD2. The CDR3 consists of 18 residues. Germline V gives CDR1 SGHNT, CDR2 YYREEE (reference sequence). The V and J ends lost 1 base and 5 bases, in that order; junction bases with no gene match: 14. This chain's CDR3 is CASSLFFRREGPVDTQYF. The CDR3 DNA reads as TGTGCCAGCAGCTTGTTTTTTAGGCGGGAGGGCCCTGTAGATACGCAGTATTTT.

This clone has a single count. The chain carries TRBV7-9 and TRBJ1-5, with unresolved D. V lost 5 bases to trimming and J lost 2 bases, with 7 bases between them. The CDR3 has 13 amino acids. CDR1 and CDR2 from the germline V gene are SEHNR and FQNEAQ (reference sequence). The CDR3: CASSPGGNQPQHF. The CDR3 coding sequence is TGTGCCAGCAGCCCCGGAGGCAATCAGCCCCAGCATTTT.

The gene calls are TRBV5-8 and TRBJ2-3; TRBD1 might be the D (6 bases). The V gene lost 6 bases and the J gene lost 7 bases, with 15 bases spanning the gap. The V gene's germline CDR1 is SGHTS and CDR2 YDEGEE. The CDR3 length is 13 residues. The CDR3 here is CASTSPGAHTQYF. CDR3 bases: TGTGCCAGCACCTCCCCAGGGGCTCATACGCAGTATTTT.

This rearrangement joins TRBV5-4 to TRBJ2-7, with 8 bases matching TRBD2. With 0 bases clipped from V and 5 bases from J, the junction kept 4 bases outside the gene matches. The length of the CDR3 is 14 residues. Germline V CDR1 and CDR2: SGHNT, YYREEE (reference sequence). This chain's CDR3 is CASSLAGGLHEQYV. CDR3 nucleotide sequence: TGTGCCAGCAGCTTGGCGGGGGGGCTCCACGAGCAGTACGTC.

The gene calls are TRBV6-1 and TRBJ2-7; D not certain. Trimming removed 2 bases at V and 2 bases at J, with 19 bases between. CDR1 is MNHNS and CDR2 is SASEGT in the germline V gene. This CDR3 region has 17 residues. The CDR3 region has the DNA TGTGCCAGCAGTGAACGTATCGACCCGGGTCTACCCTACGAGCAGTACTTC. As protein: CASSERIDPGLPYEQYF.

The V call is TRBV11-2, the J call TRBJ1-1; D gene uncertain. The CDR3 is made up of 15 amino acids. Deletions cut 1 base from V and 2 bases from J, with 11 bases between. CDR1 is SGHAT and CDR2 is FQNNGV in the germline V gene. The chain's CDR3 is CASSLAQEGNTEAFF. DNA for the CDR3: TGTGCCAGCAGCTTAGCCCAAGAGGGAAACACTGAAGCTTTCTTT. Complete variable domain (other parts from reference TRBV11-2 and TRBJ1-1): EAGVAQSPRYKIIEKRQSVAFWCNPISGHATLYWYQQILGQGPKLLIQFQNNGVVDDSQLPKDRFSAERLKGVDSTLKIQPAKLEDSAVYLCASSLAQEGNTEAFFGQGTRLTVV.

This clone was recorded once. This CDR3 reads CASSPLAVDVTQYF. CDR3 DNA sequence: TGTGCCAGCTCACCACTAGCGGTAGATGTTACGCAGTATTTT. The rearrangement uses TRBV18 and TRBJ2-3; D is perhaps TRBD2 (6 bases). Trimming left V 1 base short and J 8 bases short, with 13 bases between. Germline V lookup: CDR1 KGHSH, CDR2 LQKENI. The CDR3 is 14 residues long.

The CDR3 reads CASSLGTGGSNQPQHF. As DNA, the CDR3 is TGTGCCAGCAGCTTAGGCACAGGGGGAAGCAATCAGCCCCAGCATTTT. The V and J genes are TRBV7-6 and TRBJ1-5; 8 bases fit TRBD1. The V segment lost 1 base and the J segment 1 base; nucleotides outside the gene matches: 3. The CDR3 has 16 residues. The germline V gene has CDR1 SGHVS and CDR2 FNYEAQ.

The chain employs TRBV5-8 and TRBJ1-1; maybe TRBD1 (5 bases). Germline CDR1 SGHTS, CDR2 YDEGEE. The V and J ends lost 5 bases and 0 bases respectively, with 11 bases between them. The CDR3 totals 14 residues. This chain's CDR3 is CASRGTPLNTEAFF. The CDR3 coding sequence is TGTGCCAGCAGAGGGACTCCCCTGAACACTGAAGCTTTCTTT.